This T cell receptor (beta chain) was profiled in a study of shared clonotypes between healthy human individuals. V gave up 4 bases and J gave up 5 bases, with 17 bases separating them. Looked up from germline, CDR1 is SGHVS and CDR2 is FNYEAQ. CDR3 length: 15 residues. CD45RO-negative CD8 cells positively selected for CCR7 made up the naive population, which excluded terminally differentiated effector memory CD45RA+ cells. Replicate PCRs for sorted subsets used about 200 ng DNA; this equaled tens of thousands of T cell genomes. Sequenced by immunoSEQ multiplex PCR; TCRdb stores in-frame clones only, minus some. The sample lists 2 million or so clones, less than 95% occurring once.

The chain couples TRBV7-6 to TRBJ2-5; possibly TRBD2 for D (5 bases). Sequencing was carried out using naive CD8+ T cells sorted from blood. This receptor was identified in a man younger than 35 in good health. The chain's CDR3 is CASSSEIGSGETQYF. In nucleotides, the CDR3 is TGTGCCAGCAGCTCCGAAATAGGGTCGGGGGAGACCCAGTACTTC.